The next 27 T cell receptor beta chains were all read from a single sample in a study of blood T cell repertoires in COVID-19. The table came from immunoSEQ multiplex PCR; TCRdb's copy has only in-frame clones and leaves some out. The table includes around 97,000 clones, approximately 89% detected once. What was sequenced was peripheral blood. These receptors all come from a woman of 80 years or more in a cohort sampled during active COVID-19.

The chain recombines TRBV18 with TRBJ1-3; D uncertain. This CDR3 is 11 amino acids long. Trimming removed 5 bases at V and 7 bases at J, with 6 bases between. Per the germline V gene, CDR1 is KGHSH and CDR2 is LQKENI. The chain's CDR3 is CASSSGNTIYF. The CDR3, as DNA: TGTGCCAGCTCATCGGGTAACACCATATATTTT.

The rearrangement links TRBV29-1 to TRBJ2-2; a possible D gene is TRBD2 (5 bases). CDR3 length: 14 amino acids. Between the trimmed V and J ends, which lost 4 bases and 3 bases, there was a span of 12 bases. Germline V lookup: CDR1 SQVTM, CDR2 ANQGSEA. Here the CDR3 DNA reads TGCAGCGTTGGAGGAGGTTGGGACACCGGGGAGCTGTTTTTT. Translation: CSVGGGWDTGELFF.

The J gene is TRBJ1-5, the V gene TRBV6-1; the D is unclear. The germline V gene encodes CDR1 MNHNS and CDR2 SASEGT. CDR3 length: 16 residues. Trimming cost V 2 bases and J 0 bases, with 11 bases left between them. In DNA, the CDR3 is TGTGCCAGCAGTGAACTACGGGGATATAGCAATCAGCCCCAGCATTTT. Translated: CASSELRGYSNQPQHF.

This chain joins TRBV5-6 and TRBJ1-2; D gene ambiguous. The germline CDR1 and CDR2 sequences are SGHDT and YYEEEE. CDR3 length: 14 residues. The V and J ends lost 1 base and 5 bases respectively, with 12 bases between them. CDR3 nucleotides: TGTGCCAGCAGCTTGTCCGGGGAGGCGTATGGCTACACCTTC. It encodes CASSLSGEAYGYTF.

The V and J genes are TRBV3-1 (or the pseudogene TRBV3-2) and TRBJ2-7; 14 bases agree with TRBD2. This CDR3 region has 17 residues. The trim removed 5 bases at V and 0 bases at J, leaving 6 bases unmatched. CDR1 and CDR2 (germline): LGHDT, YNNKEL (reference sequence). The CDR3 loop is CASSFRTSGRSSYEQYF. The CDR3 nucleotides are TGTGCCAGCAGCTTCCGGACTAGCGGGAGGAGCTCCTACGAGCAGTACTTC.

This chain links TRBV12-5 with TRBJ1-5; possible D gene TRBD1, 5 bases. V was pared by 5 bases and J by 9 bases, with 14 bases between. CDR1 is LGHNT, CDR2 FRNRAP, per germline. This CDR3 is built from 13 residues. CDR3 sequence: CASGNEDSLPQHF. The DNA for the CDR3 is TGTGCTAGTGGTAATGAAGACAGTTTGCCCCAGCATTTT.

The chain combines TRBV7-9 with TRBJ2-1, with D unclear. This CDR3 has 11 amino acids. Trimming left V 8 bases short and J 7 bases short, with 9 bases between. The germline CDR1 and CDR2 sequences are SEHNR and FQNEAQ (reference sequence). The DNA of the CDR3 is TGTGCCAGCGCGCCGGAGAATGAGCAGTTCTTC. This sequence encodes CASAPENEQFF.

This sequence joins TRBV19 and TRBJ2-3, with a weak D call TRBD2 (7 bases). The ends were cut back, 6 bases at V and 6 bases at J, with 22 bases in the middle. The CDR3 runs to 16 residues. Germline lookup yields CDR1 LNHDA and CDR2 SQIVND (reference sequence). The DNA of the CDR3 is TGTGCCAGTAGCCCGATTGGGGGGGCGGGGTTGGATACGCAGTATTTT. Encoded protein: CASSPIGGAGLDTQYF.

The chain links TRBV6-5 to TRBJ2-6, with D unclear. The CDR3 loop spans 14 amino acids. The ends were cut back, 4 bases at V and 2 bases at J, with 6 bases in the middle. Germline values: CDR1 MNHEY, CDR2 SVGAGI. This chain's CDR3 is CASSSLTGANVLTF. The DNA for the CDR3 is TGTGCCAGCAGTTCCCTAACTGGGGCCAACGTCCTGACTTTC.

V and J are TRBV5-4 and TRBJ2-7, with D possibly TRBD1 on 5 matching bases. The CDR3 totals 13 residues. CDR1 SGHNT and CDR2 YYREEE come from the germline V gene (reference sequence). Trimming took 6 bases from V and 0 from J, leaving 10 bases between them. The CDR3 DNA reads TGTGCCAGCATTGACAGCGCCTCCTACGAGCAGTACTTC. This gives the protein CASIDSASYEQYF.

This chain links TRBV19 with TRBJ2-1; tentatively, D is TRBD2 (6 bases). CDR1 is LNHDA and CDR2 is SQIVND in the germline V gene (reference sequence). The CDR3 is 14 residues long. V was cut by 1 base and J by 7 bases, with 11 bases left in between. CDR3: CASSIAGVKNEQFF. The CDR3 DNA reads TGTGCCAGTAGTATAGCGGGGGTAAAAAATGAGCAGTTCTTC.

This sequence joins TRBV14 and TRBJ1-2; 9 nucleotides match TRBD1. The trim removed 6 bases at V and 8 bases at J, leaving 13 bases unmatched. The CDR3 contains 15 residues. Per germline, CDR1 SGHDN and CDR2 FVKESK. The CDR3 nucleotides read TGTGCCAGCAGAGCCGGGACAGGGCGAGCGGAGGGCTACACCTTC. It codes for CASRAGTGRAEGYTF.

The chain employs TRBV18 and TRBJ1-2; 9 bases agree with TRBD1. The germline V gene encodes CDR1 KGHSH and CDR2 LQKENI. This CDR3 is 15 amino acids long. After removal of 3 bases from V and 3 bases from J, the junction contained 5 bases not matched to a gene. The CDR3 here is CASSPRQGGDYGYTF. CDR3 DNA: TGTGCCAGCTCACCTCGACAGGGGGGAGACTATGGCTACACCTTC.

The rearrangement uses TRBV6-4 and TRBJ2-1, with 9 nucleotides matching TRBD1. CDR1 and CDR2 from the germline V gene are MRHNA and SNTAGT. V was pared by 0 bases and J by 5 bases, with 8 bases of the junction left unmatched. This CDR3 comprises 17 residues. This CDR3 is CASSDSEDRGGHNEQFF. CDR3 sequence (DNA): TGTGCCAGCAGTGACTCGGAGGACAGGGGTGGCCACAATGAGCAGTTCTTC.

This chain joins TRBV19 and TRBJ2-4, with 7 bases identical to TRBD2. Germline-derived CDR1 and CDR2 are LNHDA and SQIVND (reference sequence). The CDR3 extends over 17 amino acids. Trimming removed 1 base from V and 0 bases from J; junction bases left unmatched: 6. In nucleotides, the CDR3 is TGTGCCAGTAGTATAGGTCTTCGGGAGGTAGCCAAAAACATTCAGTACTTC. Its protein is CASSIGLREVAKNIQYF.

This chain joins TRBV6-6 and TRBJ2-1, with D possibly being TRBD1 (6 bases). The germline V and J ends were trimmed by 7 bases and 6 bases, with 13 bases remaining between them. The CDR3 loop spans 13 amino acids. Germline V gives CDR1 MNHNY, CDR2 SVGAGI (reference sequence). CDR3 nucleotides: TGTGCCAGCACGGCCAGGGGTGGCAATGAGCAGTTCTTC. Residues: CASTARGGNEQFF.

V usage is TRBV27 and J usage is TRBJ2-7; TRBD1 matches at 7 bases. CDR3 size: 15 residues. Germline V gives CDR1 MNHEY, CDR2 SMNVEV (reference sequence). With V trimmed by 5 bases and J by 3 bases, 10 bases remained unmatched. The CDR3 loop is CASSRETGHLYEQYF. The DNA for the CDR3 is TGTGCCAGCAGTAGAGAGACAGGGCACCTCTACGAGCAGTACTTC.

The rearrangement joins TRBV4-1 to TRBJ2-7; TRBD2 aligns across 9 bases. This CDR3 has 17 residues. J gave up 2 bases and V 0 bases, and 8 bases lay outside the gene matches. The germline CDR1 and CDR2 sequences are MGHRA and YSYEKL. The CDR3 spells CASSQEGSGGPTYEQYF. CDR3 DNA sequence: TGCGCCAGCAGCCAAGAGGGGAGCGGGGGGCCGACCTACGAGCAGTACTTC.

The J gene is TRBJ2-5, the V gene TRBV5-1; 14 positions agree with TRBD2. CDR3 length: 16 residues. CDR1 SGHRS and CDR2 YFSETQ come from the germline V gene. J was trimmed by 5 bases and V by 0 bases; bases with no gene match: 3. CDR3 in DNA: TGCGCCAGCAGCTTGGGACTAGCGGGAGGGCGGGAGACCCAGTACTTC. Its protein is CASSLGLAGGRETQYF.

The chain uses TRBV29-1 and TRBJ1-1; D might be TRBD1 (6 bases). Germline CDR1 reads SQVTM; CDR2 reads ANQGSEA. This CDR3 contains 12 residues. V was shortened by 5 bases and J by 5 bases, with 12 bases between the two germline ends. The chain's CDR3 is CSVSRGWTEAFF. CDR3 nucleotides: TGCAGCGTTAGCAGGGGTTGGACTGAAGCTTTCTTT. The entire variable domain, with the rest obtained from reference TRBV29-1 and TRBJ1-1, is as follows: SAVISQKPSRDICQRGTSLTIQCQVDSQVTMMFWYRQQPGQSLTLIATANQGSEATYESGFVIDKFPISRPNLTFSTLTVSNMSPEDSSIYLCSVSRGWTEAFFGQGTRLTVV.

The gene calls are TRBV4-2 and TRBJ2-5; TRBD2 aligns across 8 bases. The CDR3 consists of 18 residues. After removal of 0 bases from V and 4 bases from J, the junction contained 13 bases not matched to a gene. CDR1 is LGHNA, CDR2 YNFKEQ, per germline. In DNA, the CDR3 is TGTGCCAGCAGCCAAGATGGTTCGGGGGGGGACGTGTTAGAGACCCAGTACTTC. Its translation: CASSQDGSGGDVLETQYF.

This chain links TRBV5-1 with TRBJ2-5, with D maybe TRBD1 (5 bases). V dropped 3 bases and J dropped 3 bases, with 6 bases sitting between them. This CDR3 is built from 12 residues. Germline V gene sequence: CDR1 SGHRS, CDR2 YFSETQ. The CDR3 DNA sequence: TGCGCCAGCAGCTCGGACAAAGAGACCCAGTACTTC. Translation: CASSSDKETQYF.

The chain is built from TRBV5-1 and TRBJ1-4; a possible D gene is TRBD1 (6 bases). The ends were cut back, 4 bases at V and 7 bases at J, with 11 bases in the middle. Per the germline V gene, CDR1 is SGHRS and CDR2 is YFSETQ. This CDR3 has 13 amino acids. CDR3 in DNA: TGCGCCAGCAGCGCGACAGGAGGTGAAAAACTGTTTTTT. Its translation: CASSATGGEKLFF.

This sequence joins TRBV19 and TRBJ2-5; D is perhaps TRBD2 (5 bases). Per germline, CDR1 LNHDA and CDR2 SQIVND (reference sequence). Trimming cost V 7 bases and J 1 base, with 16 bases left between them. The CDR3 consists of 15 residues. Here the CDR3 reads CASKGEGPIQETQYF. CDR3 bases: TGTGCCAGTAAAGGTGAGGGTCCCATCCAAGAGACCCAGTACTTC.

The genes are TRBV3-1 (or the pseudogene TRBV3-2) and TRBJ2-5; maybe TRBD2 (6 bases). The germline V and J ends were trimmed by 0 bases and 3 bases, with 11 bases remaining between them. Germline values: CDR1 LGHDT, CDR2 YNNKEL (reference sequence). This CDR3 has 15 residues. The CDR3 spells CASSQDPRGEETQYF. CDR3 bases: TGTGCCAGCAGCCAAGACCCGCGGGGTGAAGAGACCCAGTACTTC.

This rearrangement joins TRBV5-5 to TRBJ1-5, with 8 bases lining up with TRBD1. Unmatched junction bases numbered 12, after V lost 5 bases and J lost 2 bases. Germline values: CDR1 SGHKS, CDR2 YYEKEE (reference sequence). The CDR3 is made up of 17 amino acids. The CDR3 loop reads CASSWDRRTNGNQPQHF. As DNA, the CDR3 is TGTGCCAGCAGTTGGGACAGGCGTACGAACGGCAATCAGCCCCAGCATTTT.

V is TRBV5-6 and J is TRBJ2-5; possibly TRBD2 for D (5 bases). CDR3 length equals 12 residues. V was cut by 2 bases and J by 5 bases, with 7 bases left in between. Per germline, CDR1 SGHDT and CDR2 YYEEEE. This chain's CDR3 is CASSFGVETQYF. CDR3 in DNA: TGTGCCAGCAGCTTCGGGGTTGAGACCCAGTACTTC.